This T cell receptor beta chain came from a study of beta chain features in type 1 diabetes (dated by TCRdb to between 2018 and 2020). With respect to the entire study: Mean age, gender distribution, total cell number and subset yield did not differ between patients and healthy donors. A total of roughly 100 million sorted cells were examined across all samples, and RNA yield correlated strongly with the number of cells per subset. The study compared TCRB repertoires of sorted circulating CD4+ T cell subsets between recently diagnosed type 1 diabetes patients and matched healthy donors. Whereas all 30 or so donors provided naive and central memory subsets, regulatory and stem cell-like memory subsets were isolated from just 8 patients and roughly eight healthy donors.

On this clone itself: Its target antigen remains unknown. Base-call qualities are not available, and no considerably larger clone is one nucleotide away.

The entire isolated RNA was reverse transcribed using the High Capacity cDNA Reverse Transcription Kit, and thus expressed TCRB transcripts were sequenced. Deep immunoSEQ sequencing was performed on naive, central memory and regulatory T cell samples, with an average of approximately 4 million total reads per sample. Sorted cells were lysed in RLT buffer and RNA was extracted with DNase-treated RNeasy Micro or Mini kits, depending on cell number. To prevent cross-contamination, every cell subset was processed on its own, while patient and healthy donor samples were processed together. The immunoSEQ multiplex PCR was used to amplify TCRB sequences from cDNA, generating 87-bp fragments that spanned the CDR3 region. Amplicons were sequenced on the Illumina HiSeq platform. As for how the authors treated the data: Synthetic template baselines were used to correct PCR bias computationally, reads within Hamming distance 2 were collapsed together, and singletons that could not be merged were discarded. Reads were aligned against IMGT so that V, D and J genes, CDR3 length and insertions or deletions at six rearrangement sites could be assigned. Within each subset, clonotype counts were normalized to sorted cell number, after which true diversity and Gini coefficients were computed with the tcR R package. The overlap coefficient, calculated on TCRB nucleotide sequences, was used to measure repertoire sharing. Out-of-frame TCRB sequences from naive cells were analyzed to stand in for the pre-selection repertoire. TCRdb retrieved this table from immuneACCESS and kept in-frame rearrangements only. Not all clones are present; in checked studies, unresolved V genes account for under half, and no reason is known for the remainder. V, J and clone size derive from that table, while D and trimming were established from the DNA sequence. The table for this sample lists roughly 310,000 clones; approximately 10% of them were counted only once. More than 0.015% of the sample is in the top ten clones.

The germline V gene yields MNHEY for CDR1 and SVGAGI for CDR2. V loses 0 bases, J loses 2 bases, and the germline ends lie 9 bases apart. The CDR3 holds 15 amino acids from the cysteine to the phenylalanine. Here the CDR3 DNA is all that survives: 45 bases in frame from base 1. Points the paper makes about the study in general: Because cDNA was sequenced instead of genomic DNA, highly expressing activated cells could be over-represented, though the groups showed no difference in activation or CD3 levels. PCR might favor shorter templates, but patient and control samples were amplified and corrected together, so any skew would affect both groups equally. Fewer insertions and more nucleotide deletions at VDJ recombination sites were observed in patients with type 1 diabetes, implying thymic rearrangement abnormalities. Only small numbers of individuals were included in the HLA sub-analyses, which left unresolved whether HLA type had any influence on TCRB rearrangement. Type 1 diabetes patients showed a moderate but significant shortening of TCRB CDR3 length in all four CD4+ subsets. The naive, central memory and regulatory TCRB repertoires appeared to resemble one another more closely among patients than among healthy donors.

Each donor gave one peripheral blood draw, averaging approximately 0.12 L, which was collected into heparinised tubes. A BD FACSAria II and a panel including CD45RO, CCR7, CD25, CD127, CD95 and CD27 were used to sort naive, central memory, regulatory and stem cell-like memory CD4+ T cells. Purity was above 95% for every sorted population. PBMCs were separated immediately by Lymphoprep density gradient centrifugation and were stained directly, without being cultured. Samples were stained and sorted in pairs, with one healthy donor and one patient per experiment, so that batch effects were minimized.

Material for sequencing was naive CD4+ T cells from blood. The cell subset or site label, read with the paper, signifies: true naive CD4+ T cells. The rearrangement joined TRBV6-5 to TRBJ2-3, with the D segment identity uncertain. This TCR came from a young woman in good health. Here the CDR3 is given as CASSYSGSPTDTQYF. The DNA is as follows: TGTGCCAGCAGTTACTCGGGCAGTCCCACAGATACGCAGTATTTT.